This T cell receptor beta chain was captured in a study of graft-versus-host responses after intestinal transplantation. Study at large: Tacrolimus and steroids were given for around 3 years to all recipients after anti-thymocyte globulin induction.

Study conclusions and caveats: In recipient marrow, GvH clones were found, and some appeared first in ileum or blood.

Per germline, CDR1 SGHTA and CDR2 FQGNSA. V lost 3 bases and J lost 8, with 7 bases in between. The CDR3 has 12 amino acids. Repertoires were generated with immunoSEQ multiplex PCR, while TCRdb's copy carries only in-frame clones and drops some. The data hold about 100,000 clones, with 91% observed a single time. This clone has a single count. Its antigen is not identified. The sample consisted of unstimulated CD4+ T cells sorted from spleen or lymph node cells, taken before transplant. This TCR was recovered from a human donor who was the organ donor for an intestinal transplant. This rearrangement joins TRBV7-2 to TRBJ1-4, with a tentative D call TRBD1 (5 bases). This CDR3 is CASSLQGEKLFF. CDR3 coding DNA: TGTGCCAGCAGCTTGCAGGGAGAAAAACTGTTTTTT.